This T cell receptor (beta chain) emerged from a study of T cell responses to AZD1222 COVID-19 vaccine. General observations from the study: Baseline serostatus was positive in only 5 to 7 AZD1222 recipients. An increase in Spike-specific TCR breadth and depth was observed after two AZD1222 doses.

The method was immunoSEQ multiplex PCR; TCRdb's version includes in-frame clones alone and lacks a portion of them. The sample lists fewer than 150,000 clones, 85% to 90% seen once, with 7% to 9% in the top ten. CDR3 length equals 14 residues. CDR1 is LNHNV, CDR2 YYDKDF, per germline (reference sequence). Trimming removed 5 bases at V and 11 bases at J, with 16 bases between. Comments on this clone: Its target is not known.

The receptor's source is an adult in good health. The specimen was peripheral blood, collected on day 0 of AZD1222 vaccination. J is TRBJ1-6 and V is TRBV15; unclear D gene. The CDR3 DNA follows: TGTGCCACCAGCCCGCGGTCCCCGTCGACACCCCTCCACTTT. Translated: CATSPRSPSTPLHF. Together with reference TRBV15 and TRBJ1-6, the CDR3 gives the full variable domain: DAMVIQNPRYQVTQFGKPVTLSCSQTLNHNVMYWYQQKSSQAPKLLFHYYDKDFNNEADTPDNFQSRRPNTSFCFLDIRSPGLGDTAMYLCATSPRSPSTPLHFGNGTRLTVT.